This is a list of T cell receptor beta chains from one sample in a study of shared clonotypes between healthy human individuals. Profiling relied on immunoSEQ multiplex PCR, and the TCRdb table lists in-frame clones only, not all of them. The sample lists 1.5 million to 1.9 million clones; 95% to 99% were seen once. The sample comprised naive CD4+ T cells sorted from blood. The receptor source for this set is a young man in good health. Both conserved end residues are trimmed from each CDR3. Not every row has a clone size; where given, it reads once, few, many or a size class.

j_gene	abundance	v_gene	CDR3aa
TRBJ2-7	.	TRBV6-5	ASSSSRQAYEQY
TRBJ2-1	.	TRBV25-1	ASSESGQASSYNEQF
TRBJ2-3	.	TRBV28	ASSLPAGVDTQY
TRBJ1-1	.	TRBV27	ASSAGPLATEAF
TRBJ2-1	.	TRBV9	ASSVGWSGGRGSEQF
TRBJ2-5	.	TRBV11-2	ASSFLSGNRETQY
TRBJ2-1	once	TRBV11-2	ASSFQTRLAGVPDEQF
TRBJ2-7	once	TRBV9	ASTPTGSSYEQY
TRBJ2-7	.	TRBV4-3	ASSQERSLPAEQY
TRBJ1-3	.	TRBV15	ATSGRGNSGNTIY
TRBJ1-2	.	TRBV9	ASCGTGTIHYGYT
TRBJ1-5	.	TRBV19	ASSKDRENQPQH
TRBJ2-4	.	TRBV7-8	ASSPFIRDRGKTIQY
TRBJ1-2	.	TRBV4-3	ASSQDQGYYGYT
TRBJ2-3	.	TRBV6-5	ATRGRESTDTQY
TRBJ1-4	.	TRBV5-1	ASSEGQGHEKLF
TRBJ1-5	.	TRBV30	AWRGQGRGQPQH
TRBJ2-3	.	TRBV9	ASSVVDTYTDTQY
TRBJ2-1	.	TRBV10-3	AILASEPYNEQF
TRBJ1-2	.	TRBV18	ASSPPSRRTNYGYT
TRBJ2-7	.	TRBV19	ASSISREPGYEQY
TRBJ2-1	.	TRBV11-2	ASSSGTGSHNEQF
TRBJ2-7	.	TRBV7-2	ASSPRWGRLEQY
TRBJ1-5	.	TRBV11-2	ASSLQGRFGQPQH
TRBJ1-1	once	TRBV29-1	SVWGGQYTEAF
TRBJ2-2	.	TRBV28	ASRVTSGGIANTGELF
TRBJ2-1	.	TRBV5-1	ASSLGQVSSYNEQF
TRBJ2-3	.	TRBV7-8	ASSLRGEDTQY
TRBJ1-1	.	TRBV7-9	ASSSGQGNTEAF
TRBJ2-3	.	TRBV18	ASNRDRSTDTQY
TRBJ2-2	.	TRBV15	ATSRDWASTNTGELF
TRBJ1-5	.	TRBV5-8	ASSGSGGVNQPQH
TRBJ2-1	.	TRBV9	ASSLRVTGKSNEQF
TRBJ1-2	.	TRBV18	ASSQGTGGYGYT
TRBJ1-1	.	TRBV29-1	SVDISEAF
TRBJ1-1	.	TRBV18	ASSRPDTEAF
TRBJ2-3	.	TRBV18	ASSPEKADRTDTQY
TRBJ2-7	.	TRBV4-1	ASSQLGLQGEQY
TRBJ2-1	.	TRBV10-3	AISGGGSNEQF
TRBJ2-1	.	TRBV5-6	ASRVREGRRLNEQF